Listed below are T cell receptor beta chains from one sample, sequenced in a study of blood T cell repertoires in COVID-19. Some clones are missing from TCRdb's copy, which holds only in-frame ones; the method was immunoSEQ multiplex PCR. The sample comprises roughly 250,000 clones, roughly 84% of which are singletons, and roughly 8.6% rests with the top ten. Specimen: peripheral blood. The source is a human donor in a cohort sampled during active COVID-19. CDR3s include the opening cysteine and the closing phenylalanine or tryptophan. The order of the fields is V gene, J gene, clone size, D gene, CDR3 DNA, CDR3 protein. A D gene is named only where the DNA matches it firmly. The size of a clone is reported for some rows only, either as once, few or many, or as a class for expanded clones.

v_call: TRBV14; j_call: TRBJ1-2; clone_size: .; d_call: .; cdr3_nt: TGTGCCAGCAGCCGGGACATCCCTAACTATGGCTACACCTTC; cdr3_aa: CASSRDIPNYGYTF
v_call: TRBV24-1; j_call: TRBJ2-1; clone_size: once; d_call: .; cdr3_nt: TGTGCCACCAGTGATTTGTACAGATCCTCGAATGAGCAGTTCTTC; cdr3_aa: CATSDLYRSSNEQFF
v_call: TRBV6-5; j_call: TRBJ2-1; clone_size: few; d_call: .; cdr3_nt: TGTGCCAGCAGTTACAAATATCGTCAGGGCCATGAGCAGTTCTTC; cdr3_aa: CASSYKYRQGHEQFF
v_call: TRBV7-6; j_call: TRBJ2-1; clone_size: .; d_call: TRBD2; cdr3_nt: TGTGCCAGCAGCTTAGGAGGGACTAGCAACAATGAGCAGTTCTTC; cdr3_aa: CASSLGGTSNNEQFF
v_call: TRBV5-1; j_call: TRBJ2-2; clone_size: .; d_call: .; cdr3_nt: TGCGCCAGCAGCTTGAAGGGGCCCGGGGAGCTGTTTTTT; cdr3_aa: CASSLKGPGELFF
v_call: TRBV29-1; j_call: TRBJ2-7; clone_size: few; d_call: .; cdr3_nt: TGCAGCGTTGAAGTAGCCGGGGACATCGGGTTTTTTGAGTACTTC; cdr3_aa: CSVEVAGDIGFFEYF
v_call: TRBV3-1/TRBV3-2; j_call: TRBJ2-4; clone_size: .; d_call: .; cdr3_nt: TGTGCCAGCAGCTGGGCCTGGGAAAACATTCAGTACTTC; cdr3_aa: CASSWAWENIQYF
v_call: TRBV6-5; j_call: TRBJ1-4; clone_size: .; d_call: TRBD1; cdr3_nt: TGTGCCAGCAGCGGACAGGGGGACAGGGAAAAACTGTTTTTT; cdr3_aa: CASSGQGDREKLFF
v_call: TRBV5-4; j_call: TRBJ2-5; clone_size: .; d_call: TRBD2; cdr3_nt: TGTGCCAGCAGCTTGGGACTAGCGGGGGTACAAGAGACCCAGTACTTC; cdr3_aa: CASSLGLAGVQETQYF
v_call: TRBV6-5; j_call: TRBJ2-2; clone_size: .; d_call: TRBD1; cdr3_nt: TGTGCCGCAGGGGGAGCCGGGGAGCTGTTTTTT; cdr3_aa: CAAGGAGELFF
v_call: TRBV5-1; j_call: TRBJ2-2; clone_size: .; d_call: .; cdr3_nt: TGCGCCAGCAGCCAACCGCAGGGAACCGGGGAGCTGTTTTTT; cdr3_aa: CASSQPQGTGELFF
v_call: TRBV5-1; j_call: TRBJ2-3; clone_size: .; d_call: .; cdr3_nt: TGCGCCAGCAGCTTGGTTTGGGGGCTAACAGATACGCAGTATTTT; cdr3_aa: CASSLVWGLTDTQYF
v_call: TRBV10-2; j_call: TRBJ1-6; clone_size: few; d_call: .; cdr3_nt: TGCGCCAGCAGTGATCTTGCGCGAGGGCAGAATTCACCCCTCCACTTT; cdr3_aa: CASSDLARGQNSPLHF
v_call: TRBV5-5; j_call: TRBJ1-1; clone_size: .; d_call: TRBD1; cdr3_nt: TGTGCCAGCAGCTTGGGGACAGGGTTCGCTGAAGCTTTCTTT; cdr3_aa: CASSLGTGFAEAFF
v_call: TRBV27; j_call: TRBJ1-6; clone_size: few; d_call: .; cdr3_nt: TGTGCCAGCAGGCGCGGGGGACTTAATTCACCCCTCCACTTT; cdr3_aa: CASRRGGLNSPLHF
v_call: TRBV19; j_call: TRBJ1-5; clone_size: few; d_call: .; cdr3_nt: TGTGCCAGTACCTTGGTCGGGGTAATCGGTCAGCCCCAGCATTTT; cdr3_aa: CASTLVGVIGQPQHF
v_call: TRBV28; j_call: TRBJ2-2; clone_size: few; d_call: .; cdr3_nt: TGTGCCAGCAGTTCGACGGGACAAATCACCGGGGAGCTGTTTTTT; cdr3_aa: CASSSTGQITGELFF
v_call: TRBV11-3; j_call: TRBJ2-3; clone_size: once; d_call: TRBD1; cdr3_nt: TGTGCCAGCAGCTCCGACAGGGCCACAGATACGCAGTATTTT; cdr3_aa: CASSSDRATDTQYF
v_call: TRBV29-1; j_call: TRBJ2-6; clone_size: .; d_call: TRBD1; cdr3_nt: TGCAGCGTTGTGAACAGGGGAGATCACTCTGGGGCCAACGTCCTGACTTTC; cdr3_aa: CSVVNRGDHSGANVLTF
v_call: TRBV6-6; j_call: TRBJ2-7; clone_size: .; d_call: .; cdr3_nt: TGTGCCAGCAGAGGACGGGACATCGGGCACGAGCAGTACTTC; cdr3_aa: CASRGRDIGHEQYF
v_call: TRBV18; j_call: TRBJ1-5; clone_size: .; d_call: .; cdr3_nt: TGTGCCAGCTCCCCGTCCGGGAATCAGCCCCAGCATTTT; cdr3_aa: CASSPSGNQPQHF
v_call: TRBV24-1; j_call: TRBJ1-1; clone_size: once; d_call: TRBD1; cdr3_nt: TGTGCCACCCGGGACAGGGATTTTGTGAACACTGAAGCTTTCTTT; cdr3_aa: CATRDRDFVNTEAFF
v_call: TRBV5-1; j_call: TRBJ2-3; clone_size: once; d_call: .; cdr3_nt: TGCGCCAGCAGCACGCGCCAGGGGCTCGGTGGCACAGATACGCAGTATTTT; cdr3_aa: CASSTRQGLGGTDTQYF
v_call: TRBV6-5; j_call: TRBJ1-2; clone_size: .; d_call: TRBD1; cdr3_nt: TGTGCCAGCAGTACTCGGACAGGAGGGTGGAATGGCTACACCTTC; cdr3_aa: CASSTRTGGWNGYTF
v_call: TRBV11-1; j_call: TRBJ2-7; clone_size: .; d_call: TRBD1; cdr3_nt: TGTGCCAGCAGCATACCGGGACAGGGCTACGAGCAGTACTTC; cdr3_aa: CASSIPGQGYEQYF
v_call: TRBV7-8; j_call: TRBJ1-5; clone_size: .; d_call: TRBD1; cdr3_nt: TGTGCCAGCAGCTCACCCTCCGGGACAGGGCTGAATCAGCCCCAGCATTTT; cdr3_aa: CASSSPSGTGLNQPQHF
v_call: TRBV9; j_call: TRBJ2-3; clone_size: .; d_call: .; cdr3_nt: TGTGCCAGCAGCGTAGGGGACTTGTTTTTAACAGATACGCAGTATTTT; cdr3_aa: CASSVGDLFLTDTQYF
v_call: TRBV9; j_call: TRBJ2-6; clone_size: .; d_call: .; cdr3_nt: TGTGCCAGCAGCCCGCCCGGGGGAGGAAACTCTGGGGCCAACGTCCTGACTTTC; cdr3_aa: CASSPPGGGNSGANVLTF
v_call: TRBV6-2/TRBV6-3; j_call: TRBJ2-5; clone_size: .; d_call: .; cdr3_nt: TGTGCCAGCAGTTACCGTTACAGGGATGGGGTGTACCAAGAGACCCAGTACTTC; cdr3_aa: CASSYRYRDGVYQETQYF
v_call: TRBV5-4; j_call: TRBJ2-5; clone_size: .; d_call: .; cdr3_nt: TGTGCCAGCAGCTCTCCCCAAGAGACCCAGTACTTC; cdr3_aa: CASSSPQETQYF
v_call: TRBV5-1; j_call: TRBJ2-1; clone_size: .; d_call: TRBD2; cdr3_nt: TGCGCCAGCAGCTTTAATCAGCGGGGGTCCTGGGATGAGCAGTTCTTC; cdr3_aa: CASSFNQRGSWDEQFF
v_call: TRBV6-1; j_call: TRBJ2-7; clone_size: once; d_call: .; cdr3_nt: TGTGCCAGCAGTGAAGTGCAGCGCGAGCAGTACTTC; cdr3_aa: CASSEVQREQYF